This entry lists 12 T cell receptor beta chains sequenced from one sample in a study of early T cells in non-severe SARS-CoV-2 infection (dated by TCRdb to the early 2020s). Preparation of the library involved 5' RACE. The listed sequencing device is NextSeq 500. In-frame beta chains were kept once TCRdb had trimmed the public reads at Q25 with fastp and called clones with MiXCR. Rows merge per CDR3 protein into single entries with the most common DNA and genes. For this sample the table gives around 70,000 distinct CDR3 sequences, of which more than 9% were detected only once. Clones ranked in the top ten supply approximately 3.9% of the sample. Sequenced: whole blood. The receptors stem from an adult who was a healthcare worker with PCR-confirmed SARS-CoV-2 infection or an uninfected control (not recorded which).

The rearrangement uses TRBV29-1 and TRBJ2-7, with 10 positions matching TRBD1. V was pared by 7 bases and J by 4 bases, with 10 bases of the junction left unmatched. Looked up from germline, CDR1 is SQVTM and CDR2 is ANQGSEA. The CDR3 totals 14 residues. The CDR3 region has the DNA TGCAGCGCGGCCCTGCGACAGGGGGCGTACGAGCAGTACTTC. Translating gives CSAALRQGAYEQYF.

This clonotype was seen only a few times. The chain couples TRBV6-2 or TRBV6-3 to TRBJ2-3; tentative D call: TRBD1 (6 bases). Germline lookup yields CDR1 MNHEY and CDR2 SVGEGT. This CDR3 comprises 13 residues. The V gene lost 5 bases and the J gene lost 1 base, with 7 bases spanning the gap. The CDR3: CASSNRGTDTQYF. CDR3 coding DNA: TGTGCCAGCAGTAACAGGGGCACAGATACGCAGTATTTT.

The rearrangement links TRBV28 to TRBJ2-7; D might be TRBD2 (5 bases). Germline V lookup: CDR1 MDHEN, CDR2 SYDVKM. V dropped 5 bases and J dropped 0 bases, with 11 bases sitting between them. This CDR3 contains 14 residues. CDR3 sequence: CASSVASSSYEQYF. The DNA for the CDR3 is TGTGCCAGCAGTGTAGCGTCGAGCTCCTACGAGCAGTACTTC. Looking up the rest from reference TRBV28 and TRBJ2-7 gives the full variable domain: DVKVTQSSRYLVKRTGEKVFLECVQDMDHENMFWYRQDPGLGLRLIYFSYDVKMKEKGDIPEGYSVSREKKERFSLILESASTNQTSMYLCASSVASSSYEQYFGPGTRLTVT.

The count of this clonotype is one. Being one base from a much bigger clone, this may be a read error. The gene calls are TRBV10-3 and TRBJ1-4, with D tentatively TRBD1 (5 bases). The CDR3 has 13 residues. The V gene's germline CDR1 is ENHRY and CDR2 SYGVKD. V lost 6 bases, J lost 8 bases, and 13 bases lay in between. Written as DNA, the CDR3 is TGTGCCATCAGCGGGGCAGCGGCGGAAAAACTGTTTTTT. It encodes CAISGAAAEKLFF.

In this sample, this clonotype turned up many times. The chain links TRBV24-1 to TRBJ2-7; possibly TRBD1 for D (6 bases). Trimming took off 9 bases at V and 3 bases at J, with 14 bases between the two ends. Germline V gene data show CDR1 as KGHDR and CDR2 as SFDVKD. The CDR3 extends over 13 amino acids. The CDR3 nucleotides are TGTGCCACCGGCACAGGGTCCGACTACGAGCAGTACTTC. Translating gives CATGTGSDYEQYF.

This clonotype turned up a few times. The chain couples TRBV5-1 to TRBJ2-1; the match to TRBD2 covers 9 bases. Unmatched junction bases numbered 9, after V lost 5 bases and J lost 3 bases. CDR3 length equals 16 residues. In germline, CDR1 is SGHRS, CDR2 YFSETQ. In DNA form, the CDR3 reads TGCGCCAGCAGGTTATCTCTAGCGGGGAGCTACAATGAGCAGTTCTTC. Protein sequence: CASRLSLAGSYNEQFF.

A few counts support this clonotype. The chain combines TRBV5-1 with TRBJ2-7; 10 bases map to TRBD2. The trim removed 7 bases at V and 4 bases at J, leaving 8 bases unmatched. The CDR3 has 14 amino acids. Germline CDR1 is SGHRS and CDR2 is YFSETQ. For the CDR3, the DNA is TGCGCCAGCCGCGTTGCTAGCGGGAGATACGAGCAGTACTTC. Amino acid sequence: CASRVASGRYEQYF.

In regard to this clonotype: This clone may be a read error of a much larger clone one base away. The chain links TRBV5-4 to TRBJ2-3; 11 bases are shared with TRBD2. This CDR3 spans 15 amino acids. Per the germline V gene, CDR1 is SGHNT and CDR2 is YYREEE (reference sequence). CDR3 region: CVSSLKLAGADTQYF. The CDR3 region has the DNA TGTGTCAGCAGCTTGAAACTAGCGGGAGCAGATACGCAGTATTTT.

This rearrangement joins TRBV7-8 to TRBJ2-3, with 11 nucleotides matching TRBD2. In germline, CDR1 is SGHVS, CDR2 FQNEAQ. V shed 1 base and J 3 bases; nucleotides not matched to a gene: 6. The CDR3 is 17 residues long. DNA of the CDR3: TGTGCCAGCAGCTTAGAATATAGCGGGAGGGTAACAGATACGCAGTATTTT. Protein product: CASSLEYSGRVTDTQYF.

This clonotype was detected a few times. The gene calls are TRBV11-2 and TRBJ1-4; no clear D gene. With 1 base removed from V and 11 bases from J, the gap between germline ends came to 11 bases. The germline V gene has CDR1 SGHAT and CDR2 FQNNGV. This CDR3 has 13 amino acids. The CDR3 sequence: CASSLGEGLKLFF. The CDR3, as DNA: TGTGCCAGCAGCTTAGGAGAGGGTCTGAAACTGTTTTTT.

This clonotype turned up a few times. V gene TRBV5-1 combines with J gene TRBJ2-7; D is unresolved. Looked up from germline, CDR1 is SGHRS and CDR2 is YFSETQ. V was shortened by 2 bases and J by 0 bases, with 6 bases between the two germline ends. The CDR3 sequence is 13 residues long. CDR3 nucleotides: TGCGCCAGCAGCTTTGACACCTCCTACGAGCAGTACTTC. Its protein is CASSFDTSYEQYF.

In this sample, this clonotype turned up many times. The chain is built from TRBV28 and TRBJ2-3, with D perhaps TRBD2 (5 bases). The CDR3 extends over 14 amino acids. The germline gives CDR1 MDHEN, CDR2 SYDVKM. The V gene lost 6 bases and the J gene lost 2 bases, with 12 bases spanning the gap. In nucleotides, the CDR3 is TGTGCCAGCAGCCTGGACTTATACACAGATACGCAGTATTTT. Residues: CASSLDLYTDTQYF.